Given below is one T cell receptor beta chain in context. These data originate in a study of cytomegalovirus exposure and HLA in healthy donors. About the study: For the roughly 370 genotyped donors, roughly 81% fell within the Caucasian-associated ancestry cluster.

Primers: 60 Vbeta forward and 13 Jbeta reverse. Profiling relied on immunoSEQ multiplex PCR, and the TCRdb table lists in-frame clones only, not all of them. The sample records about 130,000 clones, more than 70% being singletons. The CDR3 consists of 17 residues. Germline trimming cut 2 bases from V and 3 bases from J; bases unmatched to any gene: 7. CDR1 and CDR2 (germline): SNHLY, FYNNEI. Samples came from healthy bone marrow donors. The receptor comes from a human donor in good health. The sample comprised PBMCs. The chain has TRBV2 and TRBJ2-1, with 10 bases identical to TRBD2. CDR3 sequence (DNA): TGTGCCAGCAGTGAAATACTAGCGGGACCTTTCTACAATGAGCAGTTCTTC. Translating gives CASSEILAGPFYNEQFF.